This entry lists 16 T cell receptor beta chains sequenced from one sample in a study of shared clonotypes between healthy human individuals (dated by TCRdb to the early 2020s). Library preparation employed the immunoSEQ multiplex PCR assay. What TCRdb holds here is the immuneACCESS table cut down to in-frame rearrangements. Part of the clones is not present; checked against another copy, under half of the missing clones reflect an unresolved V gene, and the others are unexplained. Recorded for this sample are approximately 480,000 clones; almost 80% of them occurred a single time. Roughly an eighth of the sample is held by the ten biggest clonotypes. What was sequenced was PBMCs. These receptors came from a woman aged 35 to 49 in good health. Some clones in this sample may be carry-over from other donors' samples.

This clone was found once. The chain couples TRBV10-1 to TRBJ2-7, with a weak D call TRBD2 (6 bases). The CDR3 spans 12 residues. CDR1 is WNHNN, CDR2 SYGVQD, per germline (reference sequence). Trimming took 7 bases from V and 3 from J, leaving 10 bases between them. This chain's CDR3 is CASTRLVYEQYF. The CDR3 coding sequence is TGCGCCAGCACCAGACTAGTCTACGAGCAGTACTTC.

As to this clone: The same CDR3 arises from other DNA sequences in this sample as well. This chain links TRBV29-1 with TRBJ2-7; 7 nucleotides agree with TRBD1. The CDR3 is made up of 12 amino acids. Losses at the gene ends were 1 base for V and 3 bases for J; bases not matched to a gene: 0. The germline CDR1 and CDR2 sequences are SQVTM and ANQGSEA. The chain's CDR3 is CSVEGQGYEQYF. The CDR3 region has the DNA TGCAGCGTTGAAGGACAGGGCTACGAGCAGTACTTC.

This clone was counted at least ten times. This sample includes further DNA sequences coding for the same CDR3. The CDR3 sequence is CASSFRAVNTEAFF. Here the CDR3 DNA reads TGTGCCAGCAGCTTCAGAGCAGTGAACACTGAAGCTTTCTTT. The chain has TRBV28 and TRBJ1-1; D ambiguous. The CDR3 covers 14 residues. The germline CDR1 and CDR2 sequences are MDHEN and SYDVKM. The V gene lost 6 bases and the J gene lost 0 bases, with 11 bases spanning the gap.

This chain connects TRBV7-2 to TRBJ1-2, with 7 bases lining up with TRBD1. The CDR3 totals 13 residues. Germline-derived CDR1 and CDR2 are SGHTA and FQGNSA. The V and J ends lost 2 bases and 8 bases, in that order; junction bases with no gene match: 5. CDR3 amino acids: CASSLNRGDGYTF. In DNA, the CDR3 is TGTGCCAGCAGCTTAAACAGGGGTGACGGCTACACCTTC.

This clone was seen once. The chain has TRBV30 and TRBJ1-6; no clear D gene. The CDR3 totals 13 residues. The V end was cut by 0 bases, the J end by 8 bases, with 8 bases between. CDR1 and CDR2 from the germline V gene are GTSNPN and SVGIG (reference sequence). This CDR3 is CAWSVSRDSPLHF. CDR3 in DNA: TGTGCCTGGAGTGTATCCCGGGATTCACCCCTCCACTTT.

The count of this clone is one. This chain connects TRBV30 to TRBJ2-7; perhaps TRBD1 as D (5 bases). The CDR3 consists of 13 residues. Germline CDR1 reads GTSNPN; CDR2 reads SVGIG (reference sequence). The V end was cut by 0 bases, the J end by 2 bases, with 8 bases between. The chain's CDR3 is CAWSVSRAYEQYF. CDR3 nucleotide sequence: TGTGCCTGGAGTGTATCCAGGGCCTACGAGCAGTACTTC.

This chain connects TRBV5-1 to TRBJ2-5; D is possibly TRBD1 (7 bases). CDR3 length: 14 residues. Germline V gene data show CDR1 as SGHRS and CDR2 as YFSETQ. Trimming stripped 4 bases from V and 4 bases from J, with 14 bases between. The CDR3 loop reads CASSGQGGGETQYF. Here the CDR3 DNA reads TGCGCCAGCAGCGGCCAGGGGGGTGGAGAGACCCAGTACTTC.

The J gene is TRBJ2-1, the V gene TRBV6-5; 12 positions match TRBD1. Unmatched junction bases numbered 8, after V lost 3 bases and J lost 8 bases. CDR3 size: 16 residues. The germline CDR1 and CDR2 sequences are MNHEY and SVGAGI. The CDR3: CASSYMAGQGAYEQFF. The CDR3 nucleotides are TGTGCCAGCAGTTATATGGCGGGACAGGGGGCATATGAGCAGTTCTTC.

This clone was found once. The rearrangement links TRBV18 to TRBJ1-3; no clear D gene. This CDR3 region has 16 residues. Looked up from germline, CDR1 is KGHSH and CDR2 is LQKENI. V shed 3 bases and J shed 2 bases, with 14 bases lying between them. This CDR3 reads CASSPEGRGTGNTIYF. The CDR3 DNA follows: TGTGCCAGCTCACCGGAAGGGCGCGGGACTGGAAACACCATATATTTT.

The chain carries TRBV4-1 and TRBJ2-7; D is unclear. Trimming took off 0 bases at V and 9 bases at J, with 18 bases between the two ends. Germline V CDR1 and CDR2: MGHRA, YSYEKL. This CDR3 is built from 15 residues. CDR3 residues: CASSQDLVETPGQYF. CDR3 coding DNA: TGCGCCAGCAGCCAAGATCTGGTCGAGACCCCTGGGCAGTACTTC.

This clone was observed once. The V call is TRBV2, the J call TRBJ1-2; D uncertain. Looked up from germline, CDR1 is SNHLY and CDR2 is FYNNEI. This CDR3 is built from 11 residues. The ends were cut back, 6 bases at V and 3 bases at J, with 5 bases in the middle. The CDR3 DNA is TGTGCCAGCAGAGAATACTATGGCTACACCTTC. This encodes CASREYYGYTF.

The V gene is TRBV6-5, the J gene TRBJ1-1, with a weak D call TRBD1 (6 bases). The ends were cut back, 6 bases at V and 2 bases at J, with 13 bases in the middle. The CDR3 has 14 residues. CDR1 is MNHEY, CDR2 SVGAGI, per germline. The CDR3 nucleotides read TGTGCCAGCAGCTACAGGGTTGGAAACACTGAAGCTTTCTTT. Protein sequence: CASSYRVGNTEAFF.

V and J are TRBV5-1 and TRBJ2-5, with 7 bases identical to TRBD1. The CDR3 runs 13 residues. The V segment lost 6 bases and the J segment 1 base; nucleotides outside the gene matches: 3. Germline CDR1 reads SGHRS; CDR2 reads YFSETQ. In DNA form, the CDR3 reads TGCGCCAGCAAGACAGGGTTCCAAGAGACCCAGTACTTC. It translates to CASKTGFQETQYF. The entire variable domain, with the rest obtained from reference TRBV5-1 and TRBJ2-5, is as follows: KAGVTQTPRYLIKTRGQQVTLSCSPISGHRSVSWYQQTPGQGLQFLFEYFSETQRNKGNFPGRFSGRQFSNSRSEMNVSTLELGDSALYLCASKTGFQETQYFGPGTRLLVL.

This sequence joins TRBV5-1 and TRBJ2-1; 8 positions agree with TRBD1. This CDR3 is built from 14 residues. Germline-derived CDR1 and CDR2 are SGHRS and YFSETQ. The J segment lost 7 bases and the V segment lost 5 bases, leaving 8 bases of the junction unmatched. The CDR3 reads CASRGRNRGNEQFF. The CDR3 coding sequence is TGCGCCAGCAGGGGGCGTAACAGGGGGAATGAGCAGTTCTTC.

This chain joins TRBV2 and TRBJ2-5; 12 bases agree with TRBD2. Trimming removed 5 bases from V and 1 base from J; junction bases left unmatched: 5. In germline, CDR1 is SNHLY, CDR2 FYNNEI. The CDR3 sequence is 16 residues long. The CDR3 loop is CASSTGTSGSQETQYF. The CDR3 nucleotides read TGTGCCAGCAGTACAGGGACTAGCGGGTCCCAAGAGACCCAGTACTTC.

CDR3 in amino acids: CASSPWPLAGGLGETQYF. As DNA, the CDR3 is TGTGCCAGCAGCCCCTGGCCACTGGCGGGAGGACTTGGGGAGACCCAGTACTTC. This rearrangement joins TRBV7-8 to TRBJ2-5, with 8 bases matching TRBD2. In germline, CDR1 is SGHVS, CDR2 FQNEAQ. This CDR3 spans 18 amino acids. V lost 5 bases to trimming and J lost 5 bases; unmatched junction nucleotides: 19.